The clone carrying this T cell receptor beta chain was detected only a few times. Its specificity is not known. With 3 bases clipped from V and 7 bases from J, the junction kept 24 bases outside the gene matches. The CDR3 contains 21 residues. The germline V gene has CDR1 SEHNR and CDR2 FQNEAQ (reference sequence). Every TCR cDNA molecule bore its own unique molecular identifier. MiXCR was run by TCRdb on the 5' RACE reads, yielding one entry per CDR3 protein. The sample carries about 25,000 distinct CDR3 sequences, under 8% recorded once. This sample was taken from a study of spatial heterogeneity in lung cancer. Study results and caveats: Blood showed ubiquitous tumor TCRs more often at resection than at routine follow-up.

The time point is: sample taken at primary tumor resection. The authors sequenced whole RNA from tumor, nontumor lung or frozen PBMC without sorting. The chain has TRBV7-9 and TRBJ2-3; 11 positions agree with TRBD1. This receptor was obtained from a male donor with early-stage non-small cell lung cancer. Sequencing was performed on PBMCs, taken at surgery. The CDR3 here is CASSFPDRGRSWRQDLHTQYF. For the CDR3, the DNA is TGTGCCAGCAGCTTCCCGGACAGGGGGCGTTCGTGGAGACAAGACCTGCATACGCAGTATTTT.